One sample yielded the 14 T cell receptor beta chains listed below, sequenced in a study of cytomegalovirus exposure and HLA in healthy donors. Assay: immunoSEQ multiplex PCR; the TCRdb copy retains only in-frame clones and omits some. The sample records roughly 230,000 clones, about 92% being singletons. The specimen sequenced was PBMCs. These receptors came from a woman in her thirties in good health and CMV-seronegative.

V gene TRBV6-1 combines with J gene TRBJ2-5; D assignment may be TRBD1 or TRBD2 (7 bases each). The CDR3 length is 15 residues. The V gene lost 1 base and the J gene lost 5 bases, with 14 bases spanning the gap. Germline assignment: CDR1 MNHNS and CDR2 SASEGT. In nucleotides, the CDR3 is TGTGCCAGCAGTGAAGGGGAGGGGGCAAGGGAGACCCAGTACTTC. Its protein product is CASSEGEGARETQYF.

The CDR3 sequence is CASSLRRIDEKLFF. CDR3 coding DNA: TGTGCCAGCAGCTTACGTCGGATTGATGAAAAACTGTTTTTT. The rearrangement uses TRBV11-2 and TRBJ1-4, with D hard to call. This CDR3 has 14 residues. Per germline, CDR1 SGHAT and CDR2 FQNNGV. The V end lost 2 bases, the J end lost 6 bases, and 10 bases lay between the germline ends.

CDR3 coding DNA: TGCGCCAGCAGCCAAGATGTTTCCTCCCCCATCGTTGGGGTGTCCTTTGGCTACACCTTC. Translation: CASSQDVSSPIVGVSFGYTF. The gene calls are TRBV4-3 and TRBJ1-2; D is undetermined. Germline lookup yields CDR1 LGHNA and CDR2 YSLEER. V was pared by 0 bases and J by 7 bases, with 30 bases between. This CDR3 is 20 amino acids long.

The genes are TRBV27 and TRBJ2-2; D not certain. CDR3 length: 14 residues. V was cut by 0 bases and J by 7 bases, with 9 bases left in between. Germline V gene sequence: CDR1 MNHEY, CDR2 SMNVEV (reference sequence). CDR3 residues: CASSLSLVGGELFF. The CDR3 nucleotides read TGTGCCAGCAGTTTATCGCTAGTTGGCGGGGAGCTGTTTTTT.

The sample holds one count of this clone. In nucleotides, the CDR3 is TGCAGTGTCCGACAATCCTACGAGCAGTACTTC. Translation: CSVRQSYEQYF. This chain connects TRBV20-1 to TRBJ2-7; D call uncertain. The germline V and J ends were trimmed by 7 bases and 1 base, with 8 bases remaining between them. The CDR3 contains 11 residues. Germline V gives CDR1 DFQATT, CDR2 SNEGSKA (reference sequence).

The V call is TRBV18, the J call TRBJ2-3; the D gene is possibly TRBD2 (5 bases). Germline V gene data show CDR1 as KGHSH and CDR2 as LQKENI. V was pared by 1 base and J by 4 bases, with 9 bases between. CDR3 length: 14 residues. The CDR3 DNA reads TGTGCCAGCTCACCACGAGAGGGTTCAGATACGCAGTATTTT. Its protein product is CASSPREGSDTQYF.

Comments on this clone: A read error may explain this, as a much larger clone is one base away. The same CDR3 also results from other DNA sequences found in this sample. The V call is TRBV6-6, the J call TRBJ2-2; unclear D gene. Germline CDR1 is MNHNY and CDR2 is SVGAGI (reference sequence). Trimming took 0 bases from V and 1 from J, leaving 0 bases between them. CDR3 length equals 13 residues. The CDR3 DNA is TGTGCCAGCAGTTACTCGAACACCGGGGAGCTGTTTTTT. Translated: CASSYSNTGELFF.

The gene calls are TRBV7-2 and TRBJ2-7, with TRBD2 identical over 7 bases. The germline CDR1 and CDR2 sequences are SGHTA and FQGNSA. Trimming cost V 1 base and J 5 bases; bases outside gene matches: 5. This CDR3 is 14 amino acids long. The CDR3 DNA sequence: TGTGCCAGCAGCTTAGGGGGGGGTAAGGACGAGCAGTACTTC. Translation gives CASSLGGGKDEQYF.

The CDR3 coding sequence is TGTGCCAGTAGCCTGGACAAGGGGGAGACCCAGTACTTC. Translated, it gives CASSLDKGETQYF. The chain has TRBV19 and TRBJ2-5, with TRBD1 as a possible D gene (5 bases). The germline V gene encodes CDR1 LNHDA and CDR2 SQIVND (reference sequence). The CDR3 has 13 amino acids. Trimming removed 6 bases from V and 5 bases from J, with 13 bases in between. The entire variable domain, with the rest obtained from reference TRBV19 and TRBJ2-5, is as follows: DGGITQSPKYLFRKEGQNVTLSCEQNLNHDAMYWYRQDPGQGLRLIYYSQIVNDFQKGDIAEGYSVSREKKESFPLTVTSAQKNPTAFYLCASSLDKGETQYFGPGTRLLVL.

V usage is TRBV18 and J usage is TRBJ2-2; a possible D gene is TRBD1 (5 bases). The length of the CDR3 is 14 residues. V shed 3 bases and J shed 5 bases, with 10 bases lying between them. Germline CDR1 and CDR2: KGHSH and LQKENI. In DNA form, the CDR3 reads TGTGCCAGCTCACCGTCTAGGACAACCGGGGAGCTGTTTTTT. Encoded protein: CASSPSRTTGELFF.

CDR3 amino acids: CASSRASGPSSEQYF. In DNA form, the CDR3 reads TGCGCCAGCAGCCGGGCTAGCGGACCTTCGTCCGAGCAGTACTTC. The rearrangement joins TRBV5-1 to TRBJ2-7; 7 positions agree with TRBD2. The trim removed 4 bases at V and 6 bases at J, leaving 13 bases unmatched. CDR1 is SGHRS and CDR2 is YFSETQ in the germline V gene. The CDR3 sequence is 15 residues long.

V is TRBV28 and J is TRBJ2-7; 13 nucleotides agree with TRBD2. The V and J ends lost 11 bases and 4 bases, in that order; junction bases with no gene match: 5. In germline, CDR1 is MDHEN, CDR2 SYDVKM. There are 13 residues in the CDR3. The CDR3 spells CALGTSGKYEQYF. CDR3 coding DNA: TGTGCCTTGGGGACTAGCGGGAAGTACGAGCAGTACTTC.

This rearrangement joins TRBV6-5 to TRBJ2-2; 10 positions agree with TRBD1. J lost 5 bases, V lost 2 bases, and 2 bases had no gene match. The CDR3 extends over 15 amino acids. Germline V gene sequence: CDR1 MNHEY, CDR2 SVGAGI. The CDR3 DNA sequence: TGTGCCAGCAGTTACGGGACAGGGGCAACCGGGGAGCTGTTTTTT. Its protein is CASSYGTGATGELFF.

The rearrangement joins TRBV7-9 to TRBJ2-5; 9 bases map to TRBD2. Germline loops: CDR1 SEHNR, CDR2 FQNEAQ (reference sequence). With 2 bases clipped from V and 3 bases from J, the junction kept 4 bases outside the gene matches. The length of the CDR3 is 15 residues. CDR3 region: CASSLSPSGEETQYF. CDR3 coding DNA: TGTGCCAGCAGCTTAAGCCCTAGCGGGGAAGAGACCCAGTACTTC.